This TCR beta chain derives from a study of naive and memory T cell subsets. This CDR3 has 13 amino acids. V was trimmed by 2 bases and J by 4 bases, leaving 8 bases between them. CDR1 DFQATT and CDR2 SNEGSKA come from the germline V gene (reference sequence). This clonotype was seen at least ten times. Reverse transcription of blood and skin TCR RNA was primed at alpha and beta constant regions. Amplification of ligated cDNA took four PCR rounds with SP2 and nested alpha and beta constant primers. TCRdb processed the 5' RACE reads anew with MiXCR; each CDR3 protein has one entry. The sample holds more than 25,000 distinct CDR3 sequences; 20% to 25% are singletons and the top ten take around 1.8%. RNA was extracted from approximately 2.4 ml of whole blood of healthy adults. An oligonucleotide containing a UMI was ligated to the 3' end of TCR cDNA. Input was about 1 to 1,100 ng of DNase-treated total RNA without cell sorting.

The rearrangement uses TRBV20-1 and TRBJ1-4, with a tentative D call TRBD1 (5 bases). The clonotype originates from a female donor in good health. The CDR3 protein is CSARSGINEKLFF. The CDR3 bases are TGCAGTGCTAGATCAGGGATTAATGAAAAACTGTTTTTT.